The clone carrying this T cell receptor (beta chain) was recorded a few times. Its antigen is still unknown. Preparation of the TCRbeta library was carried out with unique molecular identifiers. TCRdb fed the PCR reads into MiXCR, producing one record per CDR3 protein. The sample has 210,000 or so distinct CDR3 sequences, 11% seen once. These data are taken from a study of T-cell reconstitution after alpha-beta-depleted transplantation in children. Study-wide results and caveats: Several hundred expanded graft clones reportedly were the source of alpha-beta T cells about two months after transplant. One year after transplant, T-cell counts and diversity came mostly from newly produced T cells. Recipient T cells and thymic progenitors that survived were the source of the high TCRbeta diversity seen at day 60 in some patients.

Germline V gene sequence: CDR1 SGHVS, CDR2 FNYEAQ. Germline trimming cut 5 bases from V and 8 bases from J; bases unmatched to any gene: 7. The CDR3 is 13 residues long. The receptor was isolated from a child less than two years old with acute myeloid leukemia, due to receive a stem cell transplant. This sample comprised PBMCs, obtained before TCRalphabeta/CD19-depleted stem cell transplant. The chain couples TRBV7-6 to TRBJ1-2, with 8 bases identical to TRBD1. The CDR3 reads CASSLGQGAGYTF. CDR3 coding DNA: TGTGCCAGCAGCCTCGGACAGGGCGCAGGCTACACCTTC.